This is a list of T cell receptor beta chains from one sample in a study of cytomegalovirus exposure and HLA in healthy donors. Assay: immunoSEQ multiplex PCR; the TCRdb copy retains only in-frame clones and omits some. The table has 270,000 or so clones, about nine tenths seen once. The sequencing sample was made of PBMCs. These receptors were collected from a man aged 40-55 years in good health and CMV-seropositive. CDR3s include the opening cysteine and the closing phenylalanine or tryptophan. D genes are given only for firm matches. Clone size is stated in some rows and not others, as once, few, many or a class when expanded.

>TRBV2|.|TRBJ2-5|.
CASTPSAGETQYF
TGTGCCAGCACCCCTTCGGCGGGCGAGACCCAGTACTTC
>TRBV27|TRBD2|TRBJ2-1|.
CASKSREGPYNEQFF
TGTGCCAGCAAATCACGGGAGGGCCCGTACAATGAGCAGTTCTTC
>TRBV29-1|.|TRBJ1-1|.
CSVSRSRRRHMNTEAFF
TGCAGCGTTTCCAGAAGTAGGAGACGGCATATGAACACTGAAGCTTTCTTT
>TRBV29-1|TRBD1|TRBJ1-2|.
CSVPFGQGSGYTF
TGCAGCGTCCCATTCGGACAGGGAAGTGGCTACACCTTC
>TRBV6-5|TRBD1|TRBJ1-1|few
CASKYGQGGTEAFF
TGTGCCAGCAAATACGGACAGGGTGGCACTGAAGCTTTCTTT
>TRBV4-1|.|TRBJ1-2|.
CASSAGEQGPGGYTF
TGCGCCAGCAGCGCGGGGGAACAGGGCCCGGGCGGCTACACCTTC
>TRBV29-1|.|TRBJ1-1|.
CSVEDTAGPGGEAFF
TGCAGCGTTGAAGACACTGCAGGGCCGGGGGGTGAAGCTTTCTTT
>TRBV4-3|.|TRBJ2-7|.
CASSPEREAYEQYF
TGCGCCAGCAGCCCCGAGAGAGAAGCCTACGAGCAGTACTTC
>TRBV2|TRBD1|TRBJ2-5|.
CASSDTGTAQETQYF
TGTGCCAGCAGTGATACCGGGACAGCACAAGAGACCCAGTACTTC
>TRBV27|.|TRBJ2-7|.
CASSLGETYEQYF
TGTGCCAGCAGTTTAGGGGAGACCTACGAGCAGTACTTC
>TRBV16|TRBD1|TRBJ1-5|.
CASSHSRDRVKQPQHF
TGTGCCAGCAGCCATTCCCGGGACAGGGTGAAACAGCCCCAGCATTTT
>TRBV5-4|.|TRBJ1-2|.
CASSLGGTNYGYTF
TGTGCCAGCAGCTTAGGCGGCACTAACTATGGCTACACCTTC
>TRBV28|TRBD1|TRBJ1-4|.
CASSFGDRVGEKLFF
TGTGCCAGCAGTTTTGGAGACAGGGTGGGCGAAAAACTGTTTTTT
>TRBV6-5|.|TRBJ1-5|few
CASSYSVRGNQPQHF
TGTGCCAGCAGTTACTCGGTCAGGGGAAATCAGCCCCAGCATTTT
>TRBV6-5|TRBD1|TRBJ1-1|few
CASSTDRAMNTEAFF
TGTGCCAGCAGTACGGACAGGGCTATGAACACTGAAGCTTTCTTT
>TRBV28|.|TRBJ2-7|.
CASSSLGSGYEQYF
TGTGCCAGCAGTTCCCTTGGCTCGGGCTACGAGCAGTACTTC
>TRBV5-1|TRBD1|TRBJ1-1|few
CASSSGQGAFTEAFF
TGCGCCAGCAGCTCCGGACAGGGGGCCTTCACTGAAGCTTTCTTT
>TRBV30|.|TRBJ1-2|.
CAWSVGVRGYGYTF
TGTGCCTGGAGTGTTGGGGTCAGGGGCTATGGCTACACCTTC
>TRBV5-4|.|TRBJ2-7|.
CASSHPVRPYEQYF
TGTGCCAGCAGCCACCCGGTTCGCCCCTACGAGCAGTACTTC
>TRBV6-5|.|TRBJ1-1|.
CASRRTRQGTEAFF
TGTGCCAGCAGACGGACTCGGCAGGGGACTGAAGCTTTCTTT
>TRBV28|TRBD2|TRBJ2-7|.
CASSLAGGAEQYF
TGTGCCAGCAGTTTAGCGGGAGGCGCCGAGCAGTACTTC
>TRBV5-4|TRBD1|TRBJ1-1|.
CASRSPTGVGTEAFF
TGTGCCAGCAGGTCCCCCACAGGGGTGGGTACTGAAGCTTTCTTT
>TRBV4-2|TRBD1|TRBJ1-1|.
CASSQGERQGPRDTEAFF
TGTGCCAGCAGCCAAGGCGAACGACAGGGGCCCAGGGACACTGAAGCTTTCTTT
>TRBV5-1|TRBD2|TRBJ2-7|.
CASSLGSGRAYEQYF
TGCGCCAGCAGCTTGGGGAGCGGGAGGGCCTACGAGCAGTACTTC
>TRBV5-8|TRBD2|TRBJ2-5|once
CASSFLLAGQETQYF
TGTGCCAGCAGCTTCCTACTAGCGGGCCAAGAGACCCAGTACTTC
>TRBV10-2|TRBD2|TRBJ2-7|.
CASRLGTSGAEQYF
TGCGCCAGCAGGCTGGGGACTAGCGGGGCCGAGCAGTACTTC
>TRBV28|TRBD1|TRBJ2-5|.
CASSMDRSGQETQYF
TGTGCCAGCAGCATGGACAGGTCAGGCCAAGAGACCCAGTACTTC
>TRBV6-4|.|TRBJ2-1|.
CASSDRAGGGNEQFF
TGTGCCAGCAGTGACCGGGCCGGGGGTGGCAATGAGCAGTTCTTC
>TRBV5-6|TRBD1|TRBJ2-1|once
CASSDGTGYNEQFF
TGTGCCAGCAGCGACGGGACAGGGTACAATGAGCAGTTCTTC
>TRBV7-3|TRBD1|TRBJ1-1|.
CASSSSVPGQGRAFF
TGTGCCAGCAGCTCCTCAGTCCCGGGACAGGGCCGAGCTTTCTTT
>TRBV5-6|TRBD1|TRBJ1-2|.
CASETTGYYGYTF
TGTGCCAGCGAAACGACAGGGTACTATGGCTACACCTTC
>TRBV27|.|TRBJ1-6|.
CASSPPRGGNSPLHF
TGTGCCAGCAGTCCCCCGCGAGGGGGTAACTCACCCCTCCACTTT
>TRBV5-6|TRBD2|TRBJ2-3|.
CASSLQLIAGVSDTQYF
TGCGCCAGCAGCTTGCAACTGATAGCGGGAGTATCAGATACGCAGTATTTT
>TRBV7-9|.|TRBJ1-1|.
CASSSSRGADTEAFF
TGTGCCAGCAGCTCCTCCAGGGGCGCAGACACTGAAGCTTTCTTT
>TRBV4-1|TRBD1|TRBJ2-5|.
CASSRQGGAGGETQYF
TGCGCCAGCAGCCGTCAAGGTGGGGCAGGGGGAGAGACCCAGTACTTC
>TRBV7-9|.|TRBJ1-1|.
CASSQGGSQKAFF
TGTGCCAGCAGTCAAGGGGGATCCCAGAAAGCTTTCTTT
>TRBV5-1|TRBD2|TRBJ2-1|.
CASSLGLAVSYNEQFF
TGCGCCAGCAGCTTGGGACTAGCGGTATCCTACAATGAGCAGTTCTTC
>TRBV2|TRBD1|TRBJ2-1|.
CASSEAGQGADEQFF
TGTGCCAGCAGTGAAGCGGGACAGGGGGCCGATGAGCAGTTCTTC
>TRBV9|TRBD2|TRBJ2-1|.
CASSQGLSNNEQFF
TGTGCCAGCAGCCAGGGACTATCGAACAATGAGCAGTTCTTC
>TRBV5-5|TRBD1|TRBJ1-5|.
CASSPRQGTHNQPQHF
TGTGCCAGCAGCCCAAGACAGGGGACCCACAATCAGCCCCAGCATTTT
>TRBV18|.|TRBJ2-7|.
CASSPRTGFEQYF
TGTGCCAGCTCACCAAGAACTGGTTTCGAGCAGTACTTC
>TRBV6-5|TRBD2|TRBJ2-1|.
CASMLTGGINEQFF
TGTGCCAGCATGTTAACGGGAGGTATAAATGAGCAGTTCTTC
>TRBV6-6|TRBD1|TRBJ2-7|few
CASSDRGEGWEQYF
TGTGCCAGCAGCGACAGGGGAGAGGGATGGGAGCAGTACTTC
>TRBV19|TRBD2|TRBJ2-7|.
CASTNVTSGRYSYYEQYF
TGTGCCAGTACGAATGTGACTAGCGGGAGATACTCCTACTACGAGCAGTACTTC